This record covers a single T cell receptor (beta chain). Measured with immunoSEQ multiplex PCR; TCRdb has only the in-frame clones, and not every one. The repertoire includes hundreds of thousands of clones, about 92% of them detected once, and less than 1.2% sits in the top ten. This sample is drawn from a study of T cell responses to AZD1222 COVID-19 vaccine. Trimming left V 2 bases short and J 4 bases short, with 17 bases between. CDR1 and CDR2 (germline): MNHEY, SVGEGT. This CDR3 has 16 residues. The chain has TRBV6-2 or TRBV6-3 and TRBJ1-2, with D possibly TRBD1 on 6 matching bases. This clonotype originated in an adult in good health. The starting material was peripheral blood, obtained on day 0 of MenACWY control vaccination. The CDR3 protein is CASSYPDRILIYGYTF. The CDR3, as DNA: TGTGCCAGCAGTTACCCCGACAGGATCCTAATCTATGGCTACACCTTC.